This is a list of T cell receptor beta chains from one sample in a study of blood T cells in healthy people across ages. MiXCR, run by TCRdb on the 5' RACE reads, gives a single entry per CDR3 protein. The profile covers hundreds of thousands of distinct CDR3 sequences, with around 24% appearing a single time and about 3% taken by the ten largest. These data also formed part of another study, on T cells of mothers and their children.

The specimen sequenced was blood. Receptor source: a boy aged 10-17 years in good health. CDR3s include the opening cysteine and the closing phenylalanine or tryptophan. A D gene is named only where the DNA matches it firmly. Only some rows state a clone size, as once, few, many or a class for expanded clones.

d_gene	v_gene	abundance	j_gene	CDR3nt	CDR3aa
.	TRBV1	few	TRBJ2-5	TGCACCAGCACCCGGGCGGGCCAGGGCCAGTTCCAAGAGACCCAGTACTTC	CTSTRAGQGQFQETQYF
TRBD1	TRBV15	few	TRBJ1-4	TGTGCCACCAGTCGTTCAGGGGGCAGGACTAATGAAAAACTGTTTTTT	CATSRSGGRTNEKLFF
.	TRBV3-1	.	TRBJ2-2	TGTGCCAGCAGCCGGAGAACTAGCACTGGGGAGCTGTTTTTT	CASSRRTSTGELFF
.	TRBV9	once	TRBJ2-3	TGTGCCAGCAGCGTAGGCGGGAATACGCAGTATTTT	CASSVGGNTQYF
.	TRBV3-1	.	TRBJ2-5	TGTGCCAGCAGCCAAGATCATCGGCGGCAAGAGACCCAGTACTTC	CASSQDHRRQETQYF
.	TRBV28	.	TRBJ2-5	TGTGCCAGCAGTCGGGGCCCACGGCGGGAGACCCAGTACTTC	CASSRGPRRETQYF
.	TRBV6-6	few	TRBJ2-1	TGTGCCAGCAGTTACCAGGTAGCGAGGGATGAGCAGTTCTTC	CASSYQVARDEQFF
TRBD1	TRBV2	few	TRBJ2-2	TGTGCCAGCAGCCCCGGGACAGGGGCCGGGGAGCTGTTTTTT	CASSPGTGAGELFF
.	TRBV27	.	TRBJ2-1	TGTGCCAGCAGTTTATCGGGACAAATGGGGCATGAGCAGTTCTTC	CASSLSGQMGHEQFF
TRBD2	TRBV28	.	TRBJ2-5	TGTGCCAGCAGTTTATGGGGGACTAGCGGGCAAGAGACCCAGTACTTC	CASSLWGTSGQETQYF
.	TRBV6-6	.	TRBJ2-3	TGTGCCAGCAGCCCTAGTGGATCCTTTACGCAGTATTTT	CASSPSGSFTQYF
TRBD2	TRBV12-5	few	TRBJ2-1	TGTGCTAGTGGTTCCTCCGGGACTAGCGCTGTCGATGAGCAGTTCTTC	CASGSSGTSAVDEQFF
.	TRBV7-6	.	TRBJ2-7	TGTGCCAGCAGCTTATCGGAGCTAAACGAGCAGTACTTC	CASSLSELNEQYF
.	TRBV10-3	.	TRBJ1-2	TGTGCCATCAGTGCACTCGGGGGTCAATATGGCTACACCTTC	CAISALGGQYGYTF
TRBD2	TRBV12-3/TRBV12-4	few	TRBJ2-1	TGTGCCAGCAGTTCCGGGACTAGCGGGGTAAGGCACAATGAGCAGTTCTTC	CASSSGTSGVRHNEQFF
TRBD2	TRBV11-2	many	TRBJ2-7	TGTGCCAGCAGCTTGGGGCGTGGGGAGCGGGACCTGTACGAGCAGTACTTC	CASSLGRGERDLYEQYF
.	TRBV3-1	once	TRBJ2-3	TGTGCCAGCAGCTCGCTCGCTAGCCCAAAAGGGTCCACAGATACGCAGTATTTT	CASSSLASPKGSTDTQYF
TRBD2	TRBV6-5	many	TRBJ2-5	TGTGCCAGCAGTTCTGGACTAGCTTCTCGGGAGACCCAGTACTTC	CASSSGLASRETQYF